Listed below are T cell receptor beta chains from one sample, sequenced in a study of T-cell reconstitution after alpha-beta-depleted transplantation in children. TCRdb redid the calling of the PCR reads with MiXCR, one entry per CDR3 protein. The sample includes around 100,000 distinct CDR3 sequences, over 9% of them seen just once. Sequencing used PBMCs, obtained before TCRalphabeta/CD19-depleted stem cell transplant. All receptors derive from a boy aged 2 to 10 with acute lymphoblastic leukemia, due to receive a stem cell transplant. The CDR3 runs from the conserved cysteine through the conserved F or W. A D gene is named only where the DNA matches it firmly. Not every row has a clone size; where given, it reads once, few, many or a size class.

d_call	clone_size	j_call	v_call	cdr3_aa	cdr3_nt
NA	NA	TRBJ2-1	TRBV20-1	CSATTPREQFF	TGCAGTGCTACGACCCCTCGGGAGCAGTTCTTC
TRBD1	many	TRBJ2-5	TRBV20-1	CSAETGAQTQYF	TGCAGTGCAGAGACAGGGGCGCAGACCCAGTACTTC
NA	NA	TRBJ1-2	TRBV12-3/TRBV12-4	CASTPKTGPYGYTF	TGTGCCAGCACTCCCAAAACAGGGCCCTATGGCTACACCTTC
NA	many	TRBJ2-1	TRBV27	CASSPPAETSSYNEQFF	TGTGCCAGCAGTCCCCCAGCGGAGACGAGCTCCTACAATGAGCAGTTCTTC
TRBD1	many	TRBJ1-1	TRBV6-1	CASSGRDSLNTEAFF	TGTGCCAGCAGTGGAAGGGACAGCCTGAACACTGAAGCTTTCTTT
TRBD2	many	TRBJ2-3	TRBV12-3/TRBV12-4	CASSTNSGRISDTQYF	TGTGCCAGCAGCACCAATAGCGGGAGAATCTCAGATACGCAGTATTTT
TRBD2	many	TRBJ2-5	TRBV7-2	CASCLGRARETQYF	TGTGCCAGCTGCCTCGGGAGGGCCCGAGAGACCCAGTACTTC
NA	few	TRBJ1-5	TRBV20-1	CSATRTRLGQPQHF	TGCAGTGCTACCCGTACAAGACTAGGTCAGCCCCAGCATTTT
TRBD1	few	TRBJ2-4	TRBV6-1	CASSNSGTGGNIQYF	TGTGCCAGCAGCAATTCCGGGACAGGGGGTAACATTCAGTACTTC
NA	many	TRBJ1-3	TRBV12-3/TRBV12-4	CASSLGLGNTIYF	TGTGCCAGCAGTTTGGGTCTCGGAAACACCATATATTTT
TRBD2	many	TRBJ2-1	TRBV7-8	CASSVVKAGGGNEQFF	TGTGCCAGCAGCGTCGTTAAAGCGGGAGGGGGGAATGAGCAGTTCTTC
NA	many	TRBJ2-5	TRBV7-7	CASSSSTRKQETQYF	TGTGCTAGCAGCTCGTCAACTAGGAAACAAGAGACCCAGTACTTC
NA	many	TRBJ2-1	TRBV15	CATSRRTEYNEQFF	TGTGCCACCAGCCGCAGGACGGAATACAATGAGCAGTTCTTC
NA	NA	TRBJ2-7	TRBV2	CASRRDSLYEQYF	TGTGCCAGCCGAAGGGACTCCCTCTACGAGCAGTACTTC
NA	NA	TRBJ2-7	TRBV5-5	CASSLDESSYEQYF	TGTGCCAGCAGCTTGGACGAAAGCTCCTACGAGCAGTACTTC
NA	many	TRBJ1-1	TRBV6-1	CASSLDGLERYTEAFF	TGTGCCAGCAGCCTGGACGGATTGGAAAGGTACACTGAAGCTTTCTTT
NA	NA	TRBJ2-5	TRBV7-9	CASSFAVGIQETQYF	TGTGCCAGCAGCTTCGCGGTGGGGATTCAAGAGACCCAGTACTTC
NA	NA	TRBJ2-3	TRBV29-1	CSVVGGGVNTQYF	TGCAGCGTTGTAGGAGGGGGAGTAAATACGCAGTATTTT
NA	few	TRBJ2-7	TRBV5-1	CASSASSYEQYF	TGCGCCAGCAGCGCTAGCTCCTACGAGCAGTACTTC
NA	many	TRBJ2-7	TRBV14	CASSQGPLIHEQYF	TGTGCCAGCAGCCAAGGACCTCTAATCCACGAGCAGTACTTC
NA	many	TRBJ2-1	TRBV14	CASSQAGARGRNEQFF	TGTGCCAGCAGCCAAGCCGGGGCCAGAGGGAGGAATGAGCAGTTCTTC
TRBD2	many	TRBJ2-1	TRBV20-1	CSTFSGTSGRRRQFF	TGCAGTACCTTTTCCGGGACTAGCGGGAGGAGGCGGCAGTTCTTC
NA	NA	TRBJ2-5	TRBV4-2	CASSPFQFQETQYF	TGTGCCAGCAGCCCATTCCAGTTCCAAGAGACCCAGTACTTC
NA	few	TRBJ2-5	TRBV5-1	CASTRTKIGETQYF	TGCGCCAGCACCCGTACCAAGATTGGGGAGACCCAGTACTTC
NA	few	TRBJ2-5	TRBV7-7	CASSRQEQETQYF	TGTGCCAGCAGCAGACAGGAACAAGAGACCCAGTACTTC
TRBD2	many	TRBJ2-3	TRBV5-1	CASSLTGTTGGRTDTQYF	TGCGCCAGCAGCTTGACCGGGACGACGGGAGGCCGAACAGATACGCAGTATTTT
TRBD1	few	TRBJ2-6	TRBV15	CATSTRGQGNLRANVLTF	TGTGCCACCAGCACTAGAGGACAGGGGAATCTGCGGGCCAACGTCCTGACTTTC
TRBD2	few	TRBJ2-3	TRBV5-8	CASSFGAGGYTDTQYF	TGTGCCAGCAGCTTTGGAGCGGGAGGGTACACAGATACGCAGTATTTT
TRBD1	NA	TRBJ2-4	TRBV20-1	CSAFWTGGKNIQYF	TGCAGTGCTTTCTGGACAGGGGGGAAAAACATTCAGTACTTC
NA	many	TRBJ2-1	TRBV9	CASSVGSYNEQFF	TGTGCCAGCAGCGTAGGCAGCTACAATGAGCAGTTCTTC
NA	few	TRBJ2-7	TRBV4-1	CASSRLWQGIYEQYF	TGCGCCAGCAGCAGATTGTGGCAGGGTATCTACGAGCAGTACTTC
TRBD2	few	TRBJ2-1	TRBV30	CARTTSGASNEQFF	TGTGCCCGTACGACTAGCGGGGCTTCTAATGAGCAGTTCTTC
TRBD2	few	TRBJ2-5	TRBV12-3/TRBV12-4	CASRRPGGTQYF	TGTGCCAGCCGCAGGCCGGGAGGGACCCAGTACTTC
TRBD1	NA	TRBJ1-2	TRBV7-8	CASSPRGEDRSDGYTF	TGTGCCAGCAGCCCGAGGGGGGAGGACAGGTCGGATGGCTACACCTTC
TRBD2	few	TRBJ2-5	TRBV4-2	CASSQDGASGSQTQYF	TGTGCCAGCAGCCAAGATGGGGCTAGCGGGAGTCAGACCCAGTACTTC
NA	NA	TRBJ2-4	TRBV14	CASSPAAAKNIQYF	TGTGCCAGCAGCCCGGCCGCTGCCAAAAACATTCAGTACTTC
NA	few	TRBJ2-3	TRBV5-1	CASSLGGLRETDTQYF	TGCGCCAGCAGCTTAGGTGGACTCAGAGAAACAGATACGCAGTATTTT
NA	NA	TRBJ1-2	TRBV11-2	CASSLEGLYGYTF	TGTGCCAGCAGCTTAGAAGGACTCTATGGCTACACCTTC
NA	NA	TRBJ2-2	TRBV12-3/TRBV12-4	CASSLKWTPSTGELFF	TGTGCCAGCAGTTTAAAGTGGACTCCGTCCACCGGGGAGCTGTTTTTT
NA	NA	TRBJ1-1	TRBV10-3	CAISRQTSTEAFF	TGTGCCATCAGTAGACAGACAAGCACTGAAGCTTTCTTT
NA	NA	TRBJ2-5	TRBV5-1	CASSPPLGVIWETQYF	TGCGCCAGCAGCCCGCCTTTGGGGGTGATTTGGGAGACCCAGTACTTC
NA	NA	TRBJ2-1	TRBV3-1	CASSQVASSYNEQFF	TGTGCCAGCAGCCAAGTGGCTAGTTCTTACAATGAGCAGTTCTTC
NA	NA	TRBJ2-3	TRBV20-1	CSARRLGGSTDTQYF	TGCAGTGCTAGACGTCTGGGGGGCAGCACAGATACGCAGTATTTT
NA	few	TRBJ1-2	TRBV7-9	CASSTSTGPDGYTF	NA
NA	NA	TRBJ2-1	TRBV6-4	CASSVVAENNEQFF	TGTGCCAGCAGTGTGGTAGCAGAAAACAATGAGCAGTTCTTC
TRBD1	NA	TRBJ1-4	TRBV5-8	CASSLGDRDYKKLFF	TGTGCCAGCAGCTTGGGGGACAGGGATTACAAAAAACTGTTTTTT
TRBD1	once	TRBJ2-2	TRBV18	CASSPRHRGPVTGELFF	TGTGCCAGCTCACCACGTCACAGGGGGCCAGTCACCGGGGAGCTGTTTTTT
TRBD2	few	TRBJ2-3	TRBV4-1	CASSQETGAGGFTDTQYF	TGCGCCAGCAGCCAAGAGACTGGGGCGGGGGGTTTCACAGATACGCAGTATTTT
NA	few	TRBJ2-3	TRBV5-8	CASSSRRLVGIDTQYF	TGTGCCAGCAGCTCCCGCCGACTAGTAGGAATAGATACGCAGTATTTT
TRBD2	few	TRBJ2-1	TRBV20-1	CSLTSGSPNEQFF	TGCAGCCTAACTAGCGGGAGTCCAAATGAGCAGTTCTTC
NA	many	TRBJ2-5	TRBV12-3/TRBV12-4	CASRSDRQETQYF	TGTGCCAGCAGATCCGACAGACAAGAGACCCAGTACTTC
NA	NA	TRBJ2-1	TRBV12-3/TRBV12-4	CASSPRRGYNEQFF	TGTGCCAGCAGTCCGCGGAGGGGGTACAATGAGCAGTTCTTC
TRBD1	many	TRBJ2-1	TRBV20-1	CSAPGQARNEQFF	TGCAGTGCCCCGGGACAGGCCCGAAATGAGCAGTTCTTC
TRBD1	NA	TRBJ1-5	TRBV2	CASRRQGGHQPQHF	TGTGCCAGCAGACGACAGGGCGGGCATCAGCCCCAGCATTTT